This TCR beta chain stems from a study of T cells after posttransplantation cyclophosphamide. General study points: Skin or GI-infiltrating T cells shared few TRB sequences with blood. Donor CD8+ memory clones often dominated recipient blood repertoires at later times.

V was pared by 4 bases and J by 1 base, with 17 bases between. This CDR3 has 16 residues. The germline V gene encodes CDR1 SGHRS and CDR2 YFSETQ. Using immunoSEQ multiplex PCR, the repertoire was profiled, and TCRdb retains in-frame clones only, with some absent. This repertoire holds under 30,000 clones, and none appear only once. Comment on this clone: What it binds is not known.

This chain uses TRBV5-1 with TRBJ1-1; D is perhaps TRBD1 (6 bases). The sample taken for sequencing was PBMCs. The TCR originated in an older woman in good health, CMV-negative, and a related stem cell transplant donor. The CDR3 bases are TGCGCCAGCAGCCGGGGGGGGGCTACGTCGAACACTGAAGCTTTCTTT. It encodes CASSRGGATSNTEAFF.